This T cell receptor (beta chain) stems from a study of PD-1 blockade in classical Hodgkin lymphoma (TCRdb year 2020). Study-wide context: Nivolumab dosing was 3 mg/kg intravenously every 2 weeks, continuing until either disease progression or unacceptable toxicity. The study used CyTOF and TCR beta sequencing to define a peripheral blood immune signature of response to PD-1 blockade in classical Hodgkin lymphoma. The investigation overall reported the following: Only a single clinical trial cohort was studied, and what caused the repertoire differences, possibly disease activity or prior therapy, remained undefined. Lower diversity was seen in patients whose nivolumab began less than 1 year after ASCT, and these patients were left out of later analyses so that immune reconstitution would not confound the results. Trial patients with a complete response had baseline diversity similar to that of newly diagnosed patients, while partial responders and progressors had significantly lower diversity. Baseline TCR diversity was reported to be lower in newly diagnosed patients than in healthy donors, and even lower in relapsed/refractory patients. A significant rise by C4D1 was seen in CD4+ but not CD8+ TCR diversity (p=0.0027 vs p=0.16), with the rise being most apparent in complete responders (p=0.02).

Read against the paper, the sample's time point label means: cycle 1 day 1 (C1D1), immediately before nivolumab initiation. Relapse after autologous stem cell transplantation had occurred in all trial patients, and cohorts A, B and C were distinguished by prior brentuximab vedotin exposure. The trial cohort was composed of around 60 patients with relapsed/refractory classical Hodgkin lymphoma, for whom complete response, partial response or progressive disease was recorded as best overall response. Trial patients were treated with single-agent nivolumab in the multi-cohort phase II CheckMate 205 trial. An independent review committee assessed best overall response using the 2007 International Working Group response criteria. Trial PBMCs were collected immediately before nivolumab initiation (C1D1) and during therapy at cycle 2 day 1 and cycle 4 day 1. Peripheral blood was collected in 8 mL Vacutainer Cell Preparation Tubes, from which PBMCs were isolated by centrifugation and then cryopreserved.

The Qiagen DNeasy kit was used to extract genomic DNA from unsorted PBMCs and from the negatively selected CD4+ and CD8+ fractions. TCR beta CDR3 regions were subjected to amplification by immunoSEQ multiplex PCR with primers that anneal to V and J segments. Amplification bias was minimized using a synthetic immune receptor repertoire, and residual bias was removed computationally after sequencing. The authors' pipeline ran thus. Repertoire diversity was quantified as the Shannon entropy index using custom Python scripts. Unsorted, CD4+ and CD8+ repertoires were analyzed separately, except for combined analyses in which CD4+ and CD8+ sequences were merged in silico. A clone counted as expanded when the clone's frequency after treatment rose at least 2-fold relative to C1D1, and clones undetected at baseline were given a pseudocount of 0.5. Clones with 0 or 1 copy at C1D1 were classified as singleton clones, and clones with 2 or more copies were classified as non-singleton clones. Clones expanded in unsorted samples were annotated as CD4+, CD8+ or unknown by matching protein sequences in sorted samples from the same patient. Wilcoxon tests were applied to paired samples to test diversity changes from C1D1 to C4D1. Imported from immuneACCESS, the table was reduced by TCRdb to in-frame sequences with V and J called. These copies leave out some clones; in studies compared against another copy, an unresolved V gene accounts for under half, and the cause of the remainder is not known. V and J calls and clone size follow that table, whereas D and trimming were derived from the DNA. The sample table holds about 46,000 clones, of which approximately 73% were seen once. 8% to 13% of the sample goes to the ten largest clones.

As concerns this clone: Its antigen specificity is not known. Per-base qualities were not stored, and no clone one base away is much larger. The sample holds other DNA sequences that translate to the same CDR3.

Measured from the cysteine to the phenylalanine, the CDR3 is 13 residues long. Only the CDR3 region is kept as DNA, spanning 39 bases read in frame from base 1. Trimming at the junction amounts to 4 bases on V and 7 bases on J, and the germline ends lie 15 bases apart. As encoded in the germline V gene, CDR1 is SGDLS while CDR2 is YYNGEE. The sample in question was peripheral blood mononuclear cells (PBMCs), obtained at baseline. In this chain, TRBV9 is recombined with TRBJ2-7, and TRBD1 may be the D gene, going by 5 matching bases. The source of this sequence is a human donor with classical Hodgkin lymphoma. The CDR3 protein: CASSPQGVTEQYF. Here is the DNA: TGTGCCAGCAGCCCCCAGGGCGTCACGGAGCAGTACTTC.